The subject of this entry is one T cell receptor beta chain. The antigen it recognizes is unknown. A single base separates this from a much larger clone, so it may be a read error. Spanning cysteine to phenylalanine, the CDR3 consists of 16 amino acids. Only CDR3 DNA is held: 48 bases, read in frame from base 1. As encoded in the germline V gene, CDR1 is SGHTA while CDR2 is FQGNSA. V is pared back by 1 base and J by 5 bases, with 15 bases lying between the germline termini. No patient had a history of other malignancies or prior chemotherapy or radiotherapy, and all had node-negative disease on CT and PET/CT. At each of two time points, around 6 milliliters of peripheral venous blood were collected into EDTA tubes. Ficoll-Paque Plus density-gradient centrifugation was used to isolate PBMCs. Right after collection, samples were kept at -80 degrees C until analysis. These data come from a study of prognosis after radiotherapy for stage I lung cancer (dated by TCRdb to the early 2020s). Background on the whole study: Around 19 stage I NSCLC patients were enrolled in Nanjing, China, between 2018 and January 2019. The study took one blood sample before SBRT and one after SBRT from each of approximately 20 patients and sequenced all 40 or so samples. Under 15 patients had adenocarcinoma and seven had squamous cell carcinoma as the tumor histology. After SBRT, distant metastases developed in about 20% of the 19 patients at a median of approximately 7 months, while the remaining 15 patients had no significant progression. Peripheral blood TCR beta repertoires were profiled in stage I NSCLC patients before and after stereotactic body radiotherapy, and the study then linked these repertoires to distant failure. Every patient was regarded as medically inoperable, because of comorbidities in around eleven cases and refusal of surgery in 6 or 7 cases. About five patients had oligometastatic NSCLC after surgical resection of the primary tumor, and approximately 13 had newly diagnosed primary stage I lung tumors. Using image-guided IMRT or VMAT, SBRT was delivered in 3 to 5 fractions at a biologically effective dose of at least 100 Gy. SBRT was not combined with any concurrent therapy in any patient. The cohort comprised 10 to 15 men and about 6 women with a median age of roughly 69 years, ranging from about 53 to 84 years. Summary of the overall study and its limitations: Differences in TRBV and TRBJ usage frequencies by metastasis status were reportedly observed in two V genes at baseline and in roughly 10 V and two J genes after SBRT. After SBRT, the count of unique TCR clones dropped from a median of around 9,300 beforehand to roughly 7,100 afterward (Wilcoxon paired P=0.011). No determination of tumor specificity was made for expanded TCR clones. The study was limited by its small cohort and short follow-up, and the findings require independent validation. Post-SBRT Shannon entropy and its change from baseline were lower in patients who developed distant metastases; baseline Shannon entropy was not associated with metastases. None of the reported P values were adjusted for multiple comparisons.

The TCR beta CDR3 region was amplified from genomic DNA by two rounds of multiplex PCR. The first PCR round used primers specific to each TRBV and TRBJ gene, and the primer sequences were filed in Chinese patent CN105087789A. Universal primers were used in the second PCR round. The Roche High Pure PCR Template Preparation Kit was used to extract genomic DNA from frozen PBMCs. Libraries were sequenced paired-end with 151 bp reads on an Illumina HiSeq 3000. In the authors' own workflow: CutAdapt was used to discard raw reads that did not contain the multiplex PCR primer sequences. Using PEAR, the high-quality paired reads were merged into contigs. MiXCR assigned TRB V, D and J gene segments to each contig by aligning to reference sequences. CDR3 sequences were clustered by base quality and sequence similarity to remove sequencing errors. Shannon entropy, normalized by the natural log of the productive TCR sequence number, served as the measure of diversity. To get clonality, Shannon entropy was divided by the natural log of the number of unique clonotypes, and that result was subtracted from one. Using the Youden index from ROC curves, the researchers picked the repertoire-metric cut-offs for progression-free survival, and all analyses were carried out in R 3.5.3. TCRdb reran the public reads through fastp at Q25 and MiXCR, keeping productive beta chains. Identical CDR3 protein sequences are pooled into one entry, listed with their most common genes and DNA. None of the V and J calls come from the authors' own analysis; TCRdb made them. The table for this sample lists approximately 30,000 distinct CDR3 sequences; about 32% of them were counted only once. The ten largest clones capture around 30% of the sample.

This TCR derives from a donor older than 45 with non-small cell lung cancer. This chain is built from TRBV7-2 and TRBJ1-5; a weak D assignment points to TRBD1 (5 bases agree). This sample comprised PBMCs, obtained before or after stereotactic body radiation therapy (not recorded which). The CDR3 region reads CASSLGPSEGDQPQHF. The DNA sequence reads TGTGCCAGCAGCTTAGGACCCTCAGAAGGGGATCAGCCCCAGCATTTT.